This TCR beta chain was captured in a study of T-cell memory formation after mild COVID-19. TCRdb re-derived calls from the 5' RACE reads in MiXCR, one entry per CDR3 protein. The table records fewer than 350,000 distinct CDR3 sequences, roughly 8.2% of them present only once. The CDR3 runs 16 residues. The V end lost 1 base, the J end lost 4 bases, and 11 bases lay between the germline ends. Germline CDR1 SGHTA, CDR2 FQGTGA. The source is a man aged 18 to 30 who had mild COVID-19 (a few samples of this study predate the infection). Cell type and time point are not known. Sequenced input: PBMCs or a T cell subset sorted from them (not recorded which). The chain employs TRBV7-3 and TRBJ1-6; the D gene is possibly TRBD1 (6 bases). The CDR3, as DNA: TGTGCCAGCAGCTTAATTGGGGGGCCGTATAATTCACCCCTCCACTTT. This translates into CASSLIGGPYNSPLHF.